The TCR beta chain under discussion was sequenced for a study of Tregs in tolerant kidney transplant recipients. The assay was immunoSEQ multiplex PCR, and TCRdb's table has in-frame clones only and misses some. This sample has 50,000 to 55,000 clones; around 93% occur once, and the top ten carry over 12%. Recipients received nonmyeloablative bone marrow transplants from related graft donors, with transient mixed chimerism. CD4+CD25+CD127- Tregs, CD4+CD25- non-Tregs, CD4 and CD8 cells were sorted. The CDR3 runs 14 residues. V lost 4 bases and J lost 3; bases outside the gene matches: 3. Germline-derived CDR1 and CDR2 are SGHVS and FNYEAQ.

The clonotype originates from a human patient who received a combined kidney and bone marrow transplant. Part of the T cell pool may stem from the graft donor. The material was CD8+ T cells from blood (PBMCs), obtained 24 months after the transplant. The gene calls are TRBV7-6 and TRBJ2-7; TRBD1 aligns across 10 bases. In nucleotides, the CDR3 is TGTGCCAGCAGCTCCGGACAGGGGGTCTACGAGCAGTACTTC. As protein: CASSSGQGVYEQYF. Full variable domain (missing parts from reference TRBV7-6 and TRBJ2-7): GAGVSQSPRYKVTKRGQDVALRCDPISGHVSLYWYRQALGQGPEFLTYFNYEAQQDKSGLPNDRFSAERPEGSISTLTIQRTEQRDSAMYRCASSSGQGVYEQYFGPGTRLTVT.